Here is one TCR beta chain with its context. The J segment lost 5 bases and the V segment lost 7 bases, leaving 6 bases of the junction unmatched. CDR3 size: 14 residues. CDR1 LGHNA and CDR2 YNFKEQ come from the germline V gene. Assay used: immunoSEQ multiplex PCR; TCRdb lists only in-frame clones, some missing. This table holds a few hundred thousand clones, roughly 84% found once. The data originate from a study of Ad26.COV2.S vaccination and SARS-CoV-2 variants. Treatment noted: 19 received Ad26.COV2.S at low or high dose, single or two shots; about five received placebo; per-sample allocation not given. Collection of the samples took place on day 63 after the first injection of vaccine or placebo.

The sample consisted of peripheral blood, taken in a trial of Ad26.COV2.S vaccine versus placebo. The clonotype was recovered from a person between 18 and 59 years old who received the Ad26.COV2.S COVID-19 vaccine or a placebo. The chain is built from TRBV4-2 and TRBJ1-4; 8 bases line up with TRBD1. The CDR3 loop reads CASTGQAQNEKLFF. For the CDR3, the DNA is TGTGCCAGCACGGGACAGGCACAGAATGAAAAACTGTTTTTT.